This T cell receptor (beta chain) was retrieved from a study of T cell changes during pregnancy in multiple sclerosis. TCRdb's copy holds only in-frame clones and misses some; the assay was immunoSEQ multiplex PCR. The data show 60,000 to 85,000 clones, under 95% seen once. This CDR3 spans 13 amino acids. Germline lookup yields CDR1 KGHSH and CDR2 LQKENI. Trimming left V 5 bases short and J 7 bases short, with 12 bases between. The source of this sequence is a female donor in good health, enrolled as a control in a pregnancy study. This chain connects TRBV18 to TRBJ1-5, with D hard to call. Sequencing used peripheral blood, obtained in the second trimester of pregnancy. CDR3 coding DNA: TGTGCCAGCTCAGGTGGTAACTTACAGCCCCAGCATTTT. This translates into CASSGGNLQPQHF.